This is a list of T cell receptor beta chains from one sample in a study of blood T cell repertoires in COVID-19. Here immunoSEQ multiplex PCR was the method, and the copy in TCRdb shows in-frame clones only, minus some. The sample contains roughly 180,000 clones, 75% to 80% of which appear only once. The sample comprised peripheral blood. The receptors come from a woman in her forties or fifties with active or convalescent COVID-19. Each CDR3 is given with its conserved first and last residue. The D gene is left open where the match is weak. Only part of the rows carry a size: once, few, many, or a class if the clone is expanded.

j_gene | len | d_gene | v_gene | abundance | CDR3nt | CDR3aa
TRBJ2-5 | 16 | TRBD2 | TRBV7-2 | . | TGTGCCAGCAGCTTAGCCGCTAGCGGGGGCCAAGAGACCCAGTACTTC | CASSLAASGGQETQYF
TRBJ1-2 | 15 | TRBD1 | TRBV25-1 | . | TGTGCCAGCAGTGAAGCTTCGGGACAGCTCTATGGCTACACCTTC | CASSEASGQLYGYTF
TRBJ2-2 | 15 | TRBD2 | TRBV14 | once | TGTGCCACCAGGCCTAGCGGGATGAACACCGGGGAGCTGTTTTTT | CATRPSGMNTGELFF
TRBJ2-4 | 12 | . | TRBV14 | . | TGTGCCAGCAGCCAAGGGCGGGGCATTCAGTACTTC | CASSQGRGIQYF
TRBJ1-2 | 15 | . | TRBV7-2 | . | TGTGCCAGCAGCCCACTGTGGACAGTATACTATGGCTACACCTTC | CASSPLWTVYYGYTF
TRBJ2-7 | 20 | . | TRBV4-1 | . | TGCGCCAGCAGCCAGAAGGCTCCCGACGCCGGGACATTTTACCCCTACGAGCAGTACTTC | CASSQKAPDAGTFYPYEQYF
TRBJ1-3 | 18 | TRBD1 | TRBV3-1/TRBV3-2 | once | TGTGCCAGCAGCCAGCCCGTCCCGGGACAGGGCTCTGGAAACACCATATATTTT | CASSQPVPGQGSGNTIYF
TRBJ2-1 | 11 | . | TRBV12-3/TRBV12-4 | few | TGTGCCAGCAGTAGTAGATACGAGCAGTTCTTC | CASSSRYEQFF
TRBJ2-6 | 15 | . | TRBV7-2 | . | TGTGCCAGCAGCTTTCGGGTGGCCGGGGCCAACGTCCTGACTTTC | CASSFRVAGANVLTF
TRBJ1-2 | 14 | . | TRBV30 | . | TGTGCCTGGATTACTAACAGGGCTAACTATGGCTACACCTTC | CAWITNRANYGYTF
TRBJ1-5 | 15 | TRBD1 | TRBV28 | . | TGTGCCAGCAGCCCAGGGGGCGCGGGCAATCAGCCCCAGCATTTT | CASSPGGAGNQPQHF
TRBJ1-5 | 15 | . | TRBV10-2 | . | TGCGCCAGCAGGATCGGCGGGACTAGCAATCAGCCCCAGCATTTT | CASRIGGTSNQPQHF
TRBJ1-4 | 15 | . | TRBV28 | . | TGTGCCAGCAGCTTTAAGATGGTGAACTGGGAAAAACTGTTTTTT | CASSFKMVNWEKLFF
TRBJ1-1 | 16 | . | TRBV30 | . | TGTGCCTGGAGTGGGGTCCTCGGGGGGGGTGCCACTGAAGCTTTCTTT | CAWSGVLGGGATEAFF
TRBJ2-1 | 16 | . | TRBV28 | . | TGTGCCAGCAGTTCATACCGACTAGGGGGCGGGAATGAGCAGTTCTTC | CASSSYRLGGGNEQFF
TRBJ2-6 | 14 | TRBD2 | TRBV2 | . | TGTGCCATAGCAGCGGGGGCTGGGGCCAACGTCCTGACTTTC | CAIAAGAGANVLTF
TRBJ1-5 | 14 | TRBD1 | TRBV27 | few | TGTGCCAGCAAGCCGGACAGGGGATTCGCAGCCCAGCATTTT | CASKPDRGFAAQHF
TRBJ1-2 | 16 | . | TRBV5-4 | . | TGTGCCAGCAGCCAACCTTCAGGGCAAACTAACTATGGCTACACCTTC | CASSQPSGQTNYGYTF
TRBJ2-3 | 16 | TRBD2 | TRBV7-9 | . | TGTGCCAGCAGCTTGAGTAGAAGCGGGAGGCCAGATACGCAGTATTTT | CASSLSRSGRPDTQYF
TRBJ2-7 | 15 | TRBD2 | TRBV4-3 | . | TGCGCCAGCAGCCCTCAATACGGGAGGCCCTCCGAGCAGTACTTC | CASSPQYGRPSEQYF